The rows below give T cell receptor beta chains drawn from one sample of a study of siplizumab effects on memory and regulatory T cells. Repertoires were generated with immunoSEQ multiplex PCR, while TCRdb's copy carries only in-frame clones and drops some. The data contain roughly 97,000 clones, about 94% of them singletons. Sequencing used Tregs sorted from blood. These receptors came from a human donor in good health. The CDR3 runs from the conserved cysteine through the conserved F or W.

j_call	v_call	cdr3_aa
TRBJ2-3	TRBV4-1	CASSQDPGTDTQYF
TRBJ2-5	TRBV7-2	CASSFGQVETQYF
TRBJ1-2	TRBV21-1	CASWTRGRYGYTF
TRBJ2-5	TRBV11-2	CASSLDQGGYQETQYF
TRBJ2-4	TRBV15	CATSRRFITQGTKNIQYF
TRBJ2-3	TRBV18	CASSLGTPGADTQYF
TRBJ2-5	TRBV29-1	CSAAAGTGFQETQYF
TRBJ2-7	TRBV6-1	CATGTVLYEQYF
TRBJ2-1	TRBV19	CASSRTSGTPYNEQFF
TRBJ1-5	TRBV6-1	CASNPRGGSQPQHF
TRBJ2-5	TRBV5-4	CASSVSGAVKETQYF
TRBJ2-3	TRBV5-1	CASSLGDTQYF
TRBJ2-3	TRBV5-1	CASSRGFADTQYF
TRBJ1-6	TRBV11-2	CASSTSWDGNSPLHF
TRBJ1-3	TRBV4-2	CASSQNTGFANTIYF
TRBJ1-5	TRBV6-1	CASSSHPNQPQHF
TRBJ2-3	TRBV9	CASSVTDSTDTQYF
TRBJ2-3	TRBV5-1	CASSSAGIPWGDTQYF
TRBJ2-7	TRBV5-1	CASSIPGQGAVEQYF
TRBJ2-7	TRBV7-9	CASSLGGGTGGVYEQYF
TRBJ2-7	TRBV6-1	CASSEVVASEQYF
TRBJ1-2	TRBV7-2	CASSLVGYGYTF
TRBJ1-1	TRBV6-1	CASTDWRGTEAFF
TRBJ1-1	TRBV5-8	CASSWTNLNTEAFF
TRBJ2-1	TRBV30	CAWIGADNEQFF
TRBJ1-1	TRBV7-9	CASSYSRGTEAFF
TRBJ1-1	TRBV5-1	CASSTLQGTGTEAFF
TRBJ2-1	TRBV11-3	CASSLVLGARYNEQFF
TRBJ1-6	TRBV27	CASSSWLSPLHF
TRBJ2-7	TRBV29-1	CSVEVSDSYEQYF
TRBJ2-3	TRBV18	CASSPLSGSQYF
TRBJ1-1	TRBV27	CASSRQGRTEAFF
TRBJ2-7	TRBV29-1	CSIGGDSYEQYF
TRBJ2-2	TRBV5-5	CASSLGEIAGELFF
TRBJ1-1	TRBV6-5	CASSYSGQGNTEAFF
TRBJ2-7	TRBV29-1	CSVGDSYEQYF
TRBJ2-1	TRBV7-2	CASLASALVLNEQFF
TRBJ1-4	TRBV6-5	CASSYSGGTSEKLFF
TRBJ1-2	TRBV18	CASSKDNYGYTF
TRBJ1-1	TRBV9	CASSVGARRGGAEAFF
TRBJ1-1	TRBV5-1	CASRPTGYTEAFF